What follows are 19 T cell receptor beta chains derived from one specimen sequenced in a study of blood T cell repertoires in COVID-19. Assay used: immunoSEQ multiplex PCR; TCRdb lists only in-frame clones, some missing. The sample lists 300,000 to 400,000 clones; 75% to 90% were seen once. Sequenced sample: peripheral blood. Receptors were obtained from a woman between 50 and 59 years old with COVID-19, enrolled during active disease.

The rearrangement uses TRBV7-9 and TRBJ1-4; TRBD1 aligns across 9 bases. The CDR3 is 15 amino acids. Germline lookup yields CDR1 SEHNR and CDR2 FQNEAQ (reference sequence). The J segment lost 5 bases and the V segment lost 5 bases, leaving 6 bases of the junction unmatched. CDR3 sequence (DNA): TGTGCCAGCAGCCCCGGGGACAGGGAAAATGAAAAACTGTTTTTT. Translation: CASSPGDRENEKLFF.

V gene TRBV27 combines with J gene TRBJ2-7, with 8 bases lining up with TRBD2. This CDR3 is built from 15 residues. The junction had 9 bases not matched to a gene; V was cut back by 6 bases and J by 2 bases. Germline V lookup: CDR1 MNHEY, CDR2 SMNVEV (reference sequence). CDR3: CASRGGSGNPYEQYF. Here the CDR3 DNA reads TGTGCCAGCAGGGGCGGTAGCGGGAACCCCTACGAGCAGTACTTC.

The chain employs TRBV7-9 and TRBJ2-5, with D tentatively TRBD2 (5 bases). Germline-derived CDR1 and CDR2 are SEHNR and FQNEAQ (reference sequence). The CDR3 has 16 amino acids. The V and J ends lost 5 bases and 10 bases respectively, with 26 bases between them. The CDR3 bases are TGTGCCAGCAGCCCCAAGACACCGGAGGTAGATGGGTACCAGTACTTC. Translated: CASSPKTPEVDGYQYF.

This chain links TRBV2 with TRBJ2-1; a weak D match, TRBD2 (5 bases). Germline V lookup: CDR1 SNHLY, CDR2 FYNNEI. This CDR3 has 13 residues. V lost 3 bases to trimming and J lost 9 bases, with 12 bases between them. The CDR3 sequence is CASSDRGEGEQFF. In nucleotides, the CDR3 is TGTGCCAGCAGTGATCGGGGAGAGGGTGAGCAGTTCTTC. Looking up the rest from reference TRBV2 and TRBJ2-1 gives the full variable domain: EPEVTQTPSHQVTQMGQEVILRCVPISNHLYFYWYRQILGQKVEFLVSFYNNEISEKSEIFDDQFSVERPDGSNFTLKIRSTKLEDSAMYFCASSDRGEGEQFFGPGTRLTVL.

The CDR3 region is CASSFGSEETQYF. CDR3 bases: TGTGCCAGCAGTTTCGGGAGTGAAGAGACCCAGTACTTC. This chain links TRBV12-3 or TRBV12-4 with TRBJ2-5, with TRBD2 as a possible D gene (6 bases). With 3 bases removed from V and 3 bases from J, the gap between germline ends came to 8 bases. The CDR3 consists of 13 residues.

The CDR3 is CAISERTGGYEQYF. CDR3 in DNA: TGTGCCATCAGTGAGAGGACAGGGGGTTACGAGCAGTACTTC. The chain links TRBV10-3 to TRBJ2-7; 10 bases are a match to TRBD1. V gave up 2 bases and J gave up 4 bases; unmatched junction bases: 2. Germline V gives CDR1 ENHRY, CDR2 SYGVKD. This CDR3 has 14 residues.

This clone was observed a few times. The CDR3 DNA follows: TGTGCCAGCATAGGGGGTCAAACGCAGTATTTT. Encoded protein: CASIGGQTQYF. The V gene is TRBV27, the J gene TRBJ2-3; D perhaps matches TRBD1 (6 bases). Germline V CDR1 and CDR2: MNHEY, SMNVEV (reference sequence). V was cut by 7 bases and J by 9 bases, with 11 bases left in between. CDR3 size: 11 residues.

V gene TRBV11-2 combines with J gene TRBJ1-1, with TRBD1 as a possible D gene (5 bases). Germline CDR1 SGHAT, CDR2 FQNNGV. CDR3 length equals 14 residues. Trimming left V 4 bases short and J 7 bases short, with 16 bases between. CDR3 sequence: CASSSQGKRGEAFF. CDR3 nucleotide sequence: TGTGCCAGCAGCTCCCAGGGAAAGCGAGGTGAAGCTTTCTTT. The variable domain in full, with the rest retrieved from reference TRBV11-2 and TRBJ1-1, is EAGVAQSPRYKIIEKRQSVAFWCNPISGHATLYWYQQILGQGPKLLIQFQNNGVVDDSQLPKDRFSAERLKGVDSTLKIQPAKLEDSAVYLCASSSQGKRGEAFFGQGTRLTVV.

The chain couples TRBV16 to TRBJ1-1, with a possible D match to TRBD1 (5 bases). The V gene's germline CDR1 is KGHSY and CDR2 FQNENV. The CDR3 is 15 residues long. V was clipped by 4 bases and J by 4 bases, with 16 bases between them. CDR3 in DNA: TGTGCCAGCAGCCCACAGGTCTCTGGCGTCACTGAAGCTTTCTTT. It specifies CASSPQVSGVTEAFF.

This rearrangement joins TRBV6-5 to TRBJ1-3, with D uncertain. The CDR3 is 14 amino acids. In germline, CDR1 is MNHEY, CDR2 SVGAGI. Trimming stripped 0 bases from V and 0 bases from J, with 3 bases between. The chain's CDR3 is CASSYSISGNTIYF. CDR3 sequence (DNA): TGTGCCAGCAGTTACTCTATCTCTGGAAACACCATATATTTT.

This rearrangement joins TRBV27 to TRBJ2-7, with TRBD1 matching 9 bases. Germline-derived CDR1 and CDR2 are MNHEY and SMNVEV (reference sequence). The V segment lost 4 bases and the J segment 5 bases; nucleotides outside the gene matches: 6. The CDR3 runs to 14 residues. The CDR3 loop reads CASSSTGGKDEQYF. DNA for the CDR3: TGTGCCAGCAGTTCCACAGGGGGCAAGGACGAGCAGTACTTC.

The chain joins TRBV5-4 to TRBJ2-1, with TRBD2 identical over 9 bases. V was clipped by 0 bases and J by 6 bases; unmatched bases: 10. CDR1 and CDR2 from the germline V gene are SGHNT and YYREEE (reference sequence). The CDR3 loop spans 17 amino acids. The CDR3 DNA follows: TGTGCCAGCAGCTTGGCCCCCCTAGCGGGAAGGGGCAATGAGCAGTTCTTC. The encoded protein is CASSLAPLAGRGNEQFF.

V is TRBV27 and J is TRBJ2-7, with 7 nucleotides matching TRBD1. This CDR3 region has 13 residues. CDR1 is MNHEY and CDR2 is SMNVEV in the germline V gene (reference sequence). The trim removed 6 bases at V and 6 bases at J, leaving 8 bases unmatched. In DNA, the CDR3 is TGTGCCAGCAGGAAGACAGGGCTCCTCGAGCAGTACTTC. Translating it yields CASRKTGLLEQYF.

The CDR3 spells CASSPETGSTRYNEQFF. CDR3 sequence (DNA): TGTGCCAGCAGTCCGGAGACAGGGTCTACGAGGTACAATGAGCAGTTCTTC. This chain uses TRBV27 with TRBJ2-1; 7 bases match TRBD1. Germline assignment: CDR1 MNHEY and CDR2 SMNVEV (reference sequence). CDR3 size: 17 residues. The V gene end was trimmed by 5 bases and the J gene end by 4 bases; junction bases not matched to a gene: 14.

This clone has more than one count but fewer than ten. The chain is built from TRBV19 and TRBJ2-7; D ambiguous. The CDR3 totals 14 residues. Trimming took 6 bases from V and 4 from J, leaving 16 bases between them. Germline V gives CDR1 LNHDA, CDR2 SQIVND (reference sequence). CDR3 coding DNA: TGTGCCAGTAGCGTACCCGGGTCGCGGTACGAGCAGTACTTC. This codes for CASSVPGSRYEQYF.

The chain links TRBV11-3 to TRBJ2-5; D is perhaps TRBD1 (5 bases). This CDR3 has 13 amino acids. Germline CDR1 and CDR2: SGHNT and YENEEA. The germline V and J ends were trimmed by 4 bases and 7 bases, with 13 bases remaining between them. In DNA form, the CDR3 reads TGTGCCAGCAGCTCCCAGGGTCCCGGGACCCAGTACTTC. It is translated as CASSSQGPGTQYF.

Only one count was recorded for this clone. V and J are TRBV5-8 and TRBJ2-3; D is uncertain. This CDR3 region has 11 residues. V was clipped by 5 bases and J by 4 bases, with 5 bases between them. CDR1 is SGHTS, CDR2 YDEGEE, per germline. The CDR3 spells CASSLSDTQYF. DNA of the CDR3: TGTGCCAGCAGTCTTTCAGATACGCAGTATTTT. Drawing the rest from reference TRBV5-8 and TRBJ2-3, the complete variable domain is EAGVTQSPTHLIKTRGQQATLRCSPISGHTSVYWYQQALGLGLQFLLWYDEGEERNRGNFPPRFSGRQFPNYSSELNVNALELEDSALYLCASSLSDTQYFGPGTRLTVL.

The chain combines TRBV30 with TRBJ1-5; D perhaps matches TRBD1 (6 bases). Trimming took off 5 bases at V and 6 bases at J, with 17 bases between the two ends. The CDR3 totals 14 residues. Looked up from germline, CDR1 is GTSNPN and CDR2 is SVGIG (reference sequence). The CDR3 region has the DNA TGTGCCTGGGGACGACAGGCTGCCCCTCAGCCCCAGCATTTT. It is translated as CAWGRQAAPQPQHF.

The V gene is TRBV19, the J gene TRBJ2-1; 15 bases fit TRBD2. This CDR3 region has 14 residues. The germline gives CDR1 LNHDA, CDR2 SQIVND (reference sequence). With 8 bases clipped from V and 9 bases from J, the junction kept 5 bases outside the gene matches. The CDR3 DNA reads TGTGCCAGTGGACTAGCGGGAGGGCCGGGTGAGCAGTTCTTC. Encoded protein: CASGLAGGPGEQFF.